This TCR beta chain was sequenced during a study of CD8+CD57+ T cells in acquired aplastic anemia (dated by TCRdb to the late 2010s). Some background on the complete study: DNA extracted from sorted CD4+ and CD8+ cells had a mean of about 3.2 ug, with a range of about 0.18 to 27.4 ug. A CD8+CD57+ expansion meant a frequency higher than the mean frequency seen in healthy subjects.

In the germline V gene (reference sequence), CDR1 corresponds to DFQATT and CDR2 to SNEGSKA. V trim: 4 bases; J trim: 4 bases; unmatched bases: 9. The CDR3 contains 15 residues, cysteine and phenylalanine counted. Solely the CDR3 DNA is kept, with 45 bases framed from the first base. Patients chosen for sequencing had shown expansion of CD8+CD57+ cells by flow cytometry. Severe acquired aplastic anemia was diagnosed in all patients according to International Study of Aplastic Anemia and Agranulocytosis and Camitta criteria. No patient had received any therapy when blood was sampled. TCR repertoires of sorted CD4+ and CD8+ blood T cells from severe aplastic anemia patients and healthy subjects were deep-sequenced in the study. In the USA, patient enrollment took place under clinicaltrials.gov protocols 00001620, 01623167, 00001397, 00071045, 00081523 and 00961064. Ficoll-Paque density gradient centrifugation was used to isolate peripheral blood mononuclear cells. CD4+ and CD8+ T cells were sorted by FACS or magnetic beads before DNA extraction.

A remark on this clonotype: Its target antigen remains unknown. Base-call qualities are not available, and no considerably larger clone is one nucleotide away.

Findings and caveats that apply to the study as a whole: No significant difference in CD8+ Simpson's diversity was found between patients and healthy controls (P=0.060). Although under 35 CD8+ CDR3 sequences were shared by patients and controls, these sequences appeared highly expressed in patients and within the immunodominant clones of patients.

TCR beta VDJ combination and CDR3 sequence profiling used genomic DNA as the template. An Illumina HiSeq 2000 was the platform used for TCR repertoire sequencing. As for the original processing: TRBV/TRBJ rearrangement plots, CDR3 size and DJ length profiles, and Simpson's diversity index were used to assess repertoires. The most abundant DNA sequence in the deep sequencing data was defined as the immunodominant clone. CDR3 amino acid sequences were checked for sharing across subjects and were also compared against the VDJdb database and published repertoires. TCRdb itself trimmed the public reads at Q25 with fastp, ran MiXCR and retained productive beta chains. Entries are consolidated by CDR3 protein sequence, retaining the most common genes and DNA. It is TCRdb's table, rather than the study itself, that gives the V and J calls and clone size. The sample table records 150,000 to 160,000 distinct CDR3 sequences; approximately 52% of these occur just once. About 12% of the sample is held by the ten biggest clonotypes.

Sequenced: sorted CD4+, CD8+, or CD8+CD57+ T cells (not recorded which) from PBMCs. The chain couples TRBV20-1 to TRBJ1-1, with 10 central nucleotides matching TRBD1. The TCR sequence derives from a human donor with aplastic anemia. The base sequence is TGCAGTGCTACGTCACCGGGACAGGGGTGCACTGAAGCTTTCTTT. The resulting protein is CSATSPGQGCTEAFF.